This passage covers 24 T cell receptor beta chains from one sample sequenced in a study of T cells in Graves' hyperthyroidism and ophthalmopathy. Researchers amplified the TCR beta CDR3 regions from RNA transcripts. A first-round RT-PCR of the TCR CDR3 used the HTBI primer set. TCRdb re-called the multiplex PCR reads through MiXCR, storing one row per CDR3 protein. Among 400,000 to 550,000 distinct CDR3 sequences listed, 14% were seen once. The sample comprised blood. The origin of the receptors is a woman between 18 and 29 years old with Graves' hyperthyroidism.

This clonotype came up many times. This rearrangement joins TRBV24-1 to TRBJ2-3; the D gene is possibly TRBD2 (5 bases). V was shortened by 6 bases and J by 0 bases, with 6 bases between the two germline ends. The CDR3 has 13 amino acids. Germline values: CDR1 KGHDR, CDR2 SFDVKD. The CDR3 spells CATSPSSTDTQYF. CDR3 bases: TGTGCCACCAGTCCTAGCAGCACAGATACGCAGTATTTT.

This clonotype was seen many times. The chain is built from TRBV5-1 and TRBJ2-7; possible D gene TRBD2, 5 bases. Germline V gene lookup returns CDR1 SGHRS and CDR2 YFSETQ. The CDR3 extends over 14 amino acids. The V end lost 4 bases, the J end lost 3 bases, and 14 bases lay between the germline ends. This CDR3 is CASSPAALFYEQYF. Written as DNA, the CDR3 is TGCGCCAGCAGCCCAGCGGCCCTTTTCTACGAGCAGTACTTC.

In this sample, this clonotype turned up many times. The chain joins TRBV29-1 to TRBJ1-1, with D hard to call. This CDR3 contains 13 residues. Between the trimmed V and J ends, which lost 7 bases and 7 bases, there was a span of 19 bases. Germline lookup yields CDR1 SQVTM and CDR2 ANQGSEA. CDR3: CSGAKEGRIEAFF. Here the CDR3 DNA reads TGCAGCGGAGCGAAGGAGGGTAGGATTGAAGCTTTCTTT. Full variable domain (remainder filled in from reference TRBV29-1 and TRBJ1-1): SAVISQKPSRDICQRGTSLTIQCQVDSQVTMMFWYRQQPGQSLTLIATANQGSEATYESGFVIDKFPISRPNLTFSTLTVSNMSPEDSSIYLCSGAKEGRIEAFFGQGTRLTVV.

This clonotype was counted a few times. The chain recombines TRBV20-1 with TRBJ2-5; tentatively, D is TRBD2 (5 bases). Germline V gives CDR1 DFQATT, CDR2 SNEGSKA (reference sequence). This CDR3 has 14 residues. The V gene lost 6 bases and the J gene lost 2 bases, with 16 bases spanning the gap. The CDR3 DNA is TGCAGTGCCCCAGTGGCGGGCAGGCAAGAGACCCAGTACTTC. It encodes CSAPVAGRQETQYF.

In its sample, this clonotype was seen many times. This chain links TRBV20-1 with TRBJ1-1; D ambiguous. The CDR3 sequence is 12 residues long. From germline, CDR1 is DFQATT and CDR2 SNEGSKA (reference sequence). Trimming took 6 bases from V and 0 from J, leaving 8 bases between them. The CDR3 reads CSALYLNTEAFF. CDR3 coding DNA: TGCAGTGCGCTTTATTTGAACACTGAAGCTTTCTTT.

This clonotype was seen ten or more times. The V gene is TRBV12-3 or TRBV12-4, the J gene TRBJ1-4, with D possibly being TRBD1 (6 bases). The CDR3 is 14 residues long. The ends were cut back, 6 bases at V and 7 bases at J, with 15 bases in the middle. The CDR3: CASRDTGYPEKLFF. The CDR3 DNA reads as TGTGCCAGCAGAGATACAGGGTATCCTGAAAAACTGTTTTTT.

In its sample, this clonotype was seen many times. The genes are TRBV10-3 and TRBJ1-1; unclear D gene. The germline V gene encodes CDR1 ENHRY and CDR2 SYGVKD. V was shortened by 9 bases and J by 6 bases, with 32 bases between the two germline ends. The CDR3 contains 18 residues. The CDR3 DNA reads as TGTGCCATTAAGAGCAGCCTTGTAAGTCGCCTAGAGAGGGCTGAAGCTTTCTTT. Translating it yields CAIKSSLVSRLERAEAFF.

This clonotype was detected ten times or more. The chain carries TRBV20-1 and TRBJ2-3; 9 bases match TRBD2. Losses at the gene ends were 3 bases for V and 2 bases for J; bases not matched to a gene: 12. The CDR3 is made up of 17 amino acids. CDR1 and CDR2 (germline): DFQATT, SNEGSKA (reference sequence). The CDR3 here is CSASPGGLAGITDTQYF. The CDR3 nucleotides read TGCAGTGCTAGCCCTGGTGGGCTAGCGGGGATCACAGATACGCAGTATTTT.

The chain carries TRBV6-1 and TRBJ2-1; 9 positions match TRBD2. With 7 bases clipped from V and 7 bases from J, the junction kept 11 bases outside the gene matches. CDR3 length: 15 residues. Germline V gene data show CDR1 as MNHNS and CDR2 as SASEGT. The CDR3 spells CASTLAAGGLNEQFF. Here the CDR3 DNA reads TGTGCCAGCACGCTCGCCGCGGGAGGGCTTAATGAGCAGTTCTTC.

This clonotype showed up many times. CDR3 in DNA: TGCGCCAGCAGCCGGACAGGGTTTGGCAACGAGCAGTACTTC. Amino acid sequence: CASSRTGFGNEQYF. The chain has TRBV5-1 and TRBJ2-7, with 8 bases lining up with TRBD1. V lost 4 bases, J lost 5 bases, and 8 bases stayed unmatched. Germline CDR1 is SGHRS and CDR2 is YFSETQ. The CDR3 is 14 residues long.

This clonotype was seen more than once but under ten times. The chain combines TRBV4-1 with TRBJ2-1; 9 nucleotides match TRBD2. The ends lost 0 bases at V and 8 bases at J; junction bases unmatched: 11. This CDR3 spans 17 amino acids. Germline CDR1 reads MGHRA; CDR2 reads YSYEKL. For the CDR3, the DNA is TGCGCCAGCAGCCAAGATGTTGAGGGCGGGAGGGCCTATGAGCAGTTCTTC. Amino acid sequence: CASSQDVEGGRAYEQFF.

This chain joins TRBV7-9 and TRBJ2-1; D tentatively fits TRBD1 or TRBD2 (7 bases each). V lost 11 bases and J 7 bases, leaving 24 bases between the germline ends. This CDR3 is 15 amino acids long. In germline, CDR1 is SEHNR, CDR2 FQNEAQ (reference sequence). This CDR3 is CAGTKTGDYDNEQFF. For the CDR3, the DNA is TGTGCCGGGACCAAAACAGGGGACTATGATAATGAGCAGTTCTTC.

This clonotype occurred a few times. This may be a read error: a much more frequent sequence differs by one nucleotide. This chain links TRBV6-1 with TRBJ2-1; 7 bases agree with TRBD1. Germline V gene sequence: CDR1 MNHNS, CDR2 SASEGT. Trimming took 5 bases from V and 4 from J; bases not matched to a gene: 2. The CDR3 is 13 residues long. CDR3 nucleotide sequence: TGTGCCAGCAGTTGGGGACAGTACAATGAGCAGTTCTTC. This translates into CASSWGQYNEQFF.

This clonotype occurred many times. The CDR3 sequence: CASSDNEQYV. The CDR3 nucleotides read TGTGCCAGCAGTGACAACGAGCAGTACGTC. The V gene is TRBV2, the J gene TRBJ2-7; D unclear. V lost 3 bases, J lost 5 bases, and 2 bases lay in between. The CDR3 runs to 10 residues. Per the germline V gene, CDR1 is SNHLY and CDR2 is FYNNEI.

This chain connects TRBV10-1 to TRBJ2-5; TRBD2 matches at 13 bases. V was pared by 6 bases and J by 3 bases, with 7 bases of the junction left unmatched. Germline CDR1 and CDR2: WNHNN and SYGVQD (reference sequence). The CDR3 is 16 amino acids. As DNA, the CDR3 is TGCGCCAGCAGCTCCGGACTAGCGGGAGAAGAAGAGACCCAGTACTTC. Translation: CASSSGLAGEEETQYF.

In its sample, this clonotype was seen many times. CDR3 sequence (DNA): TGTGCCAGCAGCTCACTCCCCCTACTAGCGGGAGGCGGGGAGCTGTTTTTT. This codes for CASSSLPLLAGGGELFF. The genes are TRBV11-3 and TRBJ2-2, with 12 nucleotides matching TRBD2. The CDR3 has 17 residues. Looked up from germline, CDR1 is SGHNT and CDR2 is YENEEA. The V segment lost 4 bases and the J segment 7 bases; nucleotides outside the gene matches: 10.

This clonotype has ten or more counts. The genes are TRBV5-1 and TRBJ1-6; 7 bases are shared with TRBD1. The CDR3 consists of 15 residues. Germline CDR1 is SGHRS and CDR2 is YFSETQ. Trimming cost V 1 base and J 5 bases; bases outside gene matches: 3. As DNA, the CDR3 is TGCGCCAGCAGCTTGAAGGGGGCGGATAATTCACCCCTCCACTTT. It yields the protein CASSLKGADNSPLHF.

This chain connects TRBV7-9 to TRBJ1-1; D remains ambiguous. Germline V gene data show CDR1 as SEHNR and CDR2 as FQNEAQ (reference sequence). CDR3 length: 13 amino acids. Trimming took off 7 bases at V and 5 bases at J, with 14 bases between the two ends. CDR3 bases: TGTGCCAGCAAGACGGGAGGCGGGACTGAAGCTTTCTTT. It yields the protein CASKTGGGTEAFF.

This clonotype showed up many times. The V gene is TRBV11-3, the J gene TRBJ2-1, with TRBD2 as a possible D gene (6 bases). Trimming left V 5 bases short and J 6 bases short, with 17 bases between. The CDR3 extends over 15 amino acids. Germline assignment: CDR1 SGHNT and CDR2 YENEEA. CDR3 DNA sequence: TGTGCCAGCAGCAATCGGGACTCCCACCGCAATGAGCAGTTCTTC. It codes for CASSNRDSHRNEQFF. Drawing the rest from reference TRBV11-3 and TRBJ2-1, the complete variable domain is EAGVVQSPRYKIIEKKQPVAFWCNPISGHNTLYWYLQNLGQGPELLIRYENEEAVDDSQLPKDRFSAERLKGVDSTLKIQPAELGDSAVYLCASSNRDSHRNEQFFGPGTRLTVL.

This clonotype occurred many times. The chain uses TRBV11-3 and TRBJ1-1; D might be TRBD1 (6 bases). The CDR3 totals 13 residues. Trimming cost V 5 bases and J 5 bases, with 12 bases left between them. Germline CDR1 is SGHNT and CDR2 is YENEEA. The CDR3 DNA is TGTGCCAGCAGCCACACAGGGTTGACTGAAGCTTTCTTT. Protein sequence: CASSHTGLTEAFF.

This clonotype showed up many times. The chain uses TRBV2 and TRBJ1-1, with D possibly matching TRBD1 (5 bases). V was shortened by 1 base and J by 6 bases, with 18 bases between the two germline ends. The CDR3 loop spans 16 amino acids. Germline V CDR1 and CDR2: SNHLY, FYNNEI. This chain's CDR3 is CASSEGGRLALAEAFF. The CDR3 nucleotides are TGTGCCAGCAGTGAAGGGGGCCGACTGGCCCTCGCTGAAGCTTTCTTT.

This clonotype was seen a few times. This chain joins TRBV5-1 and TRBJ2-2; 8 positions match TRBD1. The germline gives CDR1 SGHRS, CDR2 YFSETQ. The CDR3 has 16 amino acids. The V gene end was trimmed by 4 bases and the J gene end by 5 bases; junction bases not matched to a gene: 10. The CDR3 DNA is TGCGCCAGCAGCCCCGGGGACAGGATTGGAACCGGGGAGCTGTTTTTT. It is translated as CASSPGDRIGTGELFF.

The CDR3 sequence: CSALGGYEQYF. CDR3 nucleotide sequence: TGCAGCGCGTTAGGGGGCTACGAGCAGTACTTC. V and J are TRBV29-1 and TRBJ2-7, with a possible D match to TRBD1 (6 bases). Per the germline V gene, CDR1 is SQVTM and CDR2 is ANQGSEA. The CDR3 extends over 11 amino acids. V lost 7 bases to trimming and J lost 3 bases, with 10 bases between them.

This clonotype was picked up one time. V usage is TRBV7-3 and J usage is TRBJ2-3; D is possibly TRBD2 (6 bases). The V end was cut by 5 bases, the J end by 4 bases, with 13 bases between. The CDR3 is 14 residues long. Per germline, CDR1 SGHTA and CDR2 FQGTGA. This CDR3 is CASSAGGWADTQYF. The DNA of the CDR3 is TGTGCCAGCAGCGCCGGGGGTTGGGCAGATACGCAGTATTTT.